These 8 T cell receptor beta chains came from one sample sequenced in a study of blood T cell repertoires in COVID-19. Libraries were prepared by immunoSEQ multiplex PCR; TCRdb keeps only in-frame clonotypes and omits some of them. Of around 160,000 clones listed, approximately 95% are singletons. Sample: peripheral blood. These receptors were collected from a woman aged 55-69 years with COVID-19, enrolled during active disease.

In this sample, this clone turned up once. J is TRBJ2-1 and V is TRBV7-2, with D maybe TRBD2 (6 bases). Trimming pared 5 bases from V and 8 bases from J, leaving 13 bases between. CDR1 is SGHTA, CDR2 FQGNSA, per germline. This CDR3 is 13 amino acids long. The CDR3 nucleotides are TGTGCCAGCAGCCTAGTGACTAGTGATGAGCAGTTCTTC. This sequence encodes CASSLVTSDEQFF.

Here the CDR3 reads CASSLVAGRNTIYF. As DNA, the CDR3 is TGTGCCAGCAGTTTGGTAGCTGGGAGGAACACCATATATTTT. The chain is built from TRBV6-2 or TRBV6-3 and TRBJ1-3, with D unresolved. This CDR3 is 14 amino acids long. V lost 4 bases and J 7 bases, leaving 14 bases between the germline ends. Germline loops: CDR1 MNHEY, CDR2 SVGEGT.

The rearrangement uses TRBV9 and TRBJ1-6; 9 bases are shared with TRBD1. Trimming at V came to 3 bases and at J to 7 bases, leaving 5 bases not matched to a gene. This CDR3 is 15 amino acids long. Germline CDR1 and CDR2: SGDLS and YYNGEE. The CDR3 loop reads CASSGTGVRNSPLHF. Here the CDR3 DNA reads TGTGCCAGCAGCGGGACAGGGGTAAGGAATTCACCCCTCCACTTT. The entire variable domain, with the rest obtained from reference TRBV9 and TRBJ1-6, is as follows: DSGVTQTPKHLITATGQRVTLRCSPRSGDLSVYWYQQSLDQGLQFLIQYYNGEERAKGNILERFSAQQFPDLHSELNLSSLELGDSALYFCASSGTGVRNSPLHFGNGTRLTVT.

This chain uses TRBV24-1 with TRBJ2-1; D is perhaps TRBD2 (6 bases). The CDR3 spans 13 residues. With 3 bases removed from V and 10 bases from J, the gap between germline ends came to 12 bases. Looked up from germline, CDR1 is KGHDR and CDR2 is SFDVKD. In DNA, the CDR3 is TGTGCCACCAGTGATACCAGACTAGGAGAGCAGTTCTTC. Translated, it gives CATSDTRLGEQFF.

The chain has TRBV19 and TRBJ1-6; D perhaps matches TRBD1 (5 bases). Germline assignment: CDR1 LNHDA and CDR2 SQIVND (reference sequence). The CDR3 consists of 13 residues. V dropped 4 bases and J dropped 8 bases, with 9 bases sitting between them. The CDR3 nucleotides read TGTGCCAGTAGTAGAGACAGATATTCACCCCTCCACTTT. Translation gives CASSRDRYSPLHF.

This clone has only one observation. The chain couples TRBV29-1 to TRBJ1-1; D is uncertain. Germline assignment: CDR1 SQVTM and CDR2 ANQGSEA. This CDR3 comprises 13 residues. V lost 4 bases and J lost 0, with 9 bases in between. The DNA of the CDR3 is TGCAGCGTTGCACTCAGGTTGAACACTGAAGCTTTCTTT. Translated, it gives CSVALRLNTEAFF. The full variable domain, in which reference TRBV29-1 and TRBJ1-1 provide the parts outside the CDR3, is SAVISQKPSRDICQRGTSLTIQCQVDSQVTMMFWYRQQPGQSLTLIATANQGSEATYESGFVIDKFPISRPNLTFSTLTVSNMSPEDSSIYLCSVALRLNTEAFFGQGTRLTVV.

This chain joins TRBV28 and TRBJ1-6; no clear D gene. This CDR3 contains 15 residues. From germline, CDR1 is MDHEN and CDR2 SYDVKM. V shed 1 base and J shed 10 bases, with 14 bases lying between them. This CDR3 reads CASSLSHTSSSPLHF. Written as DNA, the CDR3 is TGTGCCAGCAGTTTATCCCACACATCGTCCTCACCCCTCCACTTT.

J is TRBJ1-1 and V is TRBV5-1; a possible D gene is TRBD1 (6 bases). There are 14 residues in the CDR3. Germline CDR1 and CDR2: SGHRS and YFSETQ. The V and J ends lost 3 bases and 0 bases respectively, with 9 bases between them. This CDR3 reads CASSWTAMNTEAFF. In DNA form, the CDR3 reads TGCGCCAGCAGCTGGACAGCTATGAACACTGAAGCTTTCTTT.